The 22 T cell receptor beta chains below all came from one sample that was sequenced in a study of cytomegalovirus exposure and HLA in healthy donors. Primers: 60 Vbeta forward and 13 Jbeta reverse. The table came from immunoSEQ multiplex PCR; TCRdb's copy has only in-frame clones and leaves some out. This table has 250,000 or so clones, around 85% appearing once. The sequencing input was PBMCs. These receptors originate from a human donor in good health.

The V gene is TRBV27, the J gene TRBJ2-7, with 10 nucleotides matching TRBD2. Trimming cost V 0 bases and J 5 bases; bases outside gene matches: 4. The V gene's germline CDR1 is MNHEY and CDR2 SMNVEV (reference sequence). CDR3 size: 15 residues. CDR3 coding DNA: TGTGCCAGCAGTTTATCCCTAGCGGGAGTAGACGAGCAGTACTTC. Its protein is CASSLSLAGVDEQYF.

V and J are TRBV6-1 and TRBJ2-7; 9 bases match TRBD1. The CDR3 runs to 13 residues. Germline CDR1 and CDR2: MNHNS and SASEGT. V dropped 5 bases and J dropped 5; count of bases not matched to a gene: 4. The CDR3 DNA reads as TGTGCCAGCAGTATACGGGACAGGGACGAGCAGTACTTC. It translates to CASSIRDRDEQYF.

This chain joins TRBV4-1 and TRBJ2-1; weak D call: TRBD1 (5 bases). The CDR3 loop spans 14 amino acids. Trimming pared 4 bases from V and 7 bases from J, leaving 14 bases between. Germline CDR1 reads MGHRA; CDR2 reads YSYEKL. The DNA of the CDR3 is TGCGCCAGCAGCCCACCCTGGGGCGCTAATGAGCAGTTCTTC. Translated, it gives CASSPPWGANEQFF.

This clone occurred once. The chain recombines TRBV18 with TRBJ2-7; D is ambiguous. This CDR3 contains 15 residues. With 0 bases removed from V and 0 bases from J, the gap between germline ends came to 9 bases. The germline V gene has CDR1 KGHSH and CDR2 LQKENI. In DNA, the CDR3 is TGTGCCAGCTCACCACCTGGCCAGATCTCCTACGAGCAGTACTTC. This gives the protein CASSPPGQISYEQYF.

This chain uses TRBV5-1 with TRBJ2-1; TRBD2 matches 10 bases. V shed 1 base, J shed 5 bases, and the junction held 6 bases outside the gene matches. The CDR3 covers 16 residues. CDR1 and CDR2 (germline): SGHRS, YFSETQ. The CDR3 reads CASSLRRTSGDNEQFF. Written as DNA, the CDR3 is TGCGCCAGCAGCTTGAGACGGACTAGCGGAGACAATGAGCAGTTCTTC.

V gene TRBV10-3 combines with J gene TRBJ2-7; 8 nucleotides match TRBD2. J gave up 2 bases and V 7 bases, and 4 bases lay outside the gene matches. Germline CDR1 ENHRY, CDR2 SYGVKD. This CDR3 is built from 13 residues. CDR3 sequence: CAINGRATYEQYF. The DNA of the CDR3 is TGTGCCATCAACGGGAGGGCTACCTACGAGCAGTACTTC.

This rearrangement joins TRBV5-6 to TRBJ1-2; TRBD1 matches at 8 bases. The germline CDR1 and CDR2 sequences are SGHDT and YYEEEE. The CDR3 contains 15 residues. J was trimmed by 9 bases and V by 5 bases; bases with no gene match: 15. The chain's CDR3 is CASRWSGTGLSSYTF. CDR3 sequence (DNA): TGTGCCAGCAGATGGTCCGGGACAGGTCTCTCAAGCTACACCTTC.

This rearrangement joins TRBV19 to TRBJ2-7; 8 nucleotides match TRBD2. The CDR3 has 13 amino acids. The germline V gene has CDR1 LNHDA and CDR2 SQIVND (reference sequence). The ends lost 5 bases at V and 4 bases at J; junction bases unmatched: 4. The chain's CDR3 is CASSPGTRYEQYF. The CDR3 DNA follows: TGTGCCAGTAGTCCCGGGACTAGGTACGAGCAGTACTTC.

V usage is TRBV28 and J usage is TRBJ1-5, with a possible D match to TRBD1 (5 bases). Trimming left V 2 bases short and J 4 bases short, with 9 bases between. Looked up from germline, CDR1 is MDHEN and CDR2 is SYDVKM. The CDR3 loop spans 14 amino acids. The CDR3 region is CASSLGTGNQPQHF. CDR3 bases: TGTGCCAGCAGTTTAGGGACTGGTAATCAGCCCCAGCATTTT.

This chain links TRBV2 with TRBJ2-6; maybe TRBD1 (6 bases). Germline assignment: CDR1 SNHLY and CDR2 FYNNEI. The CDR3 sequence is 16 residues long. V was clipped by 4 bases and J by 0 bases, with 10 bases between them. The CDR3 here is CASSADSSSGANVLTF. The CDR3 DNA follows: TGTGCCAGCAGTGCGGACAGCAGCTCTGGGGCCAACGTCCTGACTTTC. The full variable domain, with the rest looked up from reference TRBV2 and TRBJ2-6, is EPEVTQTPSHQVTQMGQEVILRCVPISNHLYFYWYRQILGQKVEFLVSFYNNEISEKSEIFDDQFSVERPDGSNFTLKIRSTKLEDSAMYFCASSADSSSGANVLTFGAGSRLTVL.

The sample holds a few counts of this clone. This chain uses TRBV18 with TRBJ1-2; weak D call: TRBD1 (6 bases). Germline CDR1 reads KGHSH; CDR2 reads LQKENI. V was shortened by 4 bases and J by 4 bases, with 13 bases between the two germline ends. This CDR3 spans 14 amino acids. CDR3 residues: CASSRGGASYGYTF. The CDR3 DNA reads TGTGCCAGCTCACGGGGGGGCGCTTCCTATGGCTACACCTTC.

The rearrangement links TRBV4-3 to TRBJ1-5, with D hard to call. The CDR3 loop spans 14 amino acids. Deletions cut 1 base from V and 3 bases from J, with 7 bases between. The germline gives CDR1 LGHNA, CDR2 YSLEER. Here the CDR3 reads CASSQVQYNQPQHF. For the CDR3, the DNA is TGCGCCAGCAGCCAAGTGCAGTACAATCAGCCCCAGCATTTT.

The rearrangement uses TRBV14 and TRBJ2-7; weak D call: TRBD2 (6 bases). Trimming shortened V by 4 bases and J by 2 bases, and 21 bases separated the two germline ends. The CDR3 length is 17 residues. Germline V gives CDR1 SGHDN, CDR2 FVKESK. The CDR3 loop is CASSLHTIGGIPYEQYF. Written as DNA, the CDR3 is TGTGCCAGCAGCCTCCACACAATTGGGGGGATCCCCTACGAGCAGTACTTC. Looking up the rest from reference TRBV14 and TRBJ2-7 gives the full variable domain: EAGVTQFPSHSVIEKGQTVTLRCDPISGHDNLYWYRRVMGKEIKFLLHFVKESKQDESGMPNNRFLAERTGGTYSTLKVQPAELEDSGVYFCASSLHTIGGIPYEQYFGPGTRLTVT.

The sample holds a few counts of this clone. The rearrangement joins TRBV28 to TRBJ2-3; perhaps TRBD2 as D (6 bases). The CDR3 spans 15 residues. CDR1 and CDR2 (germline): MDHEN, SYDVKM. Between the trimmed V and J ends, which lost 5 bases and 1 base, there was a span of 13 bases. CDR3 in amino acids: CASSRGSVGTDTQYF. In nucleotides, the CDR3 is TGTGCCAGCAGTCGGGGGAGTGTGGGCACAGATACGCAGTATTTT.

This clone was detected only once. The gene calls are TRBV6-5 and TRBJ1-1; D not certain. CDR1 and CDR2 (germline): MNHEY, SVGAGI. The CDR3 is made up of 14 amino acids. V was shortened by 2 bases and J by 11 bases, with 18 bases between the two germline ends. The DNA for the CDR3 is TGTGCCAGCAGTTACGATCTCCGGAGGGCGCGGGCTTTCTTT. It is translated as CASSYDLRRARAFF.

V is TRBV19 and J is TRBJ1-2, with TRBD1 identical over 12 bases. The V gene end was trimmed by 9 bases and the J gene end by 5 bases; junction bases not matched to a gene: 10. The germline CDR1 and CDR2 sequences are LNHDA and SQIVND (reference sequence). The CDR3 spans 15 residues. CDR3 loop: CASSPGTGGWYGYTF. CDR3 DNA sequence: TGTGCCAGCAGCCCCGGGACAGGGGGCTGGTATGGCTACACCTTC.

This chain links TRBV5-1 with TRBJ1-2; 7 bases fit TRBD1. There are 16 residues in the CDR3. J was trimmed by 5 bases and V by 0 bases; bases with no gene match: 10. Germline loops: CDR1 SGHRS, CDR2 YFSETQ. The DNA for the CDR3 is TGCGCCAGCAGCTTGGACCCACAGGGGATTAAGTATGGCTACACCTTC. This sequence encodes CASSLDPQGIKYGYTF. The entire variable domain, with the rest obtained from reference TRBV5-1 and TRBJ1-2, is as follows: KAGVTQTPRYLIKTRGQQVTLSCSPISGHRSVSWYQQTPGQGLQFLFEYFSETQRNKGNFPGRFSGRQFSNSRSEMNVSTLELGDSALYLCASSLDPQGIKYGYTFGSGTRLTVV.

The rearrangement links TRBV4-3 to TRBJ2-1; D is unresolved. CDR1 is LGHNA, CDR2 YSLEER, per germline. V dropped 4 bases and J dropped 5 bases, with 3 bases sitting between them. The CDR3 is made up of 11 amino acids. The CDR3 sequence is CASSPNNEQFF. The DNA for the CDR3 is TGCGCCAGCAGCCCAAACAATGAGCAGTTCTTC.

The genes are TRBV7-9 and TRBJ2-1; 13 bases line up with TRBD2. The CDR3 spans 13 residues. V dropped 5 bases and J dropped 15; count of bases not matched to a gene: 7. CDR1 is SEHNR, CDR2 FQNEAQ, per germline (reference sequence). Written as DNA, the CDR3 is TGTGCCAGCAGCCTAGGACTAGCGGGAGCGGGGTTCTTC. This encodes CASSLGLAGAGFF.

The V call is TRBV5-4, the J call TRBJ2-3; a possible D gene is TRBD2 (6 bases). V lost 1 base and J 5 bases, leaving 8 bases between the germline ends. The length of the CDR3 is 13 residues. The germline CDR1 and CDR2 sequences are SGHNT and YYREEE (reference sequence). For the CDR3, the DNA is TGTGCCAGCAGCTTGATAGCGGAAGATACGCAGTATTTT. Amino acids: CASSLIAEDTQYF. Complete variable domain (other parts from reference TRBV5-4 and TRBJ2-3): ETGVTQSPTHLIKTRGQQVTLRCSSQSGHNTVSWYQQALGQGPQFIFQYYREEENGRGNFPPRFSGLQFPNYSSELNVNALELDDSALYLCASSLIAEDTQYFGPGTRLTVL.

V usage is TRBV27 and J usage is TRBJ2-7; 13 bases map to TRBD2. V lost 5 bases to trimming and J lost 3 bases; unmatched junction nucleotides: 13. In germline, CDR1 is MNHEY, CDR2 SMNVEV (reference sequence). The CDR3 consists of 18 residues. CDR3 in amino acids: CASSITGETSGRSYEQYF. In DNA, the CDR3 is TGTGCCAGCAGTATCACCGGAGAGACTAGCGGGAGGAGCTACGAGCAGTACTTC.

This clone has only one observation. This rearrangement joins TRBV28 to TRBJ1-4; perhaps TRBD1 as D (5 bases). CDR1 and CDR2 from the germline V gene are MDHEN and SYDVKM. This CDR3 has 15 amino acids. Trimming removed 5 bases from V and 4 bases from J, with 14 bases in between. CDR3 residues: CASSLLQGSNEKLFF. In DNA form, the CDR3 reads TGTGCCAGCAGTCTACTTCAGGGCAGTAATGAAAAACTGTTTTTT.